This is a list of T cell receptor beta chains from one sample in a study of shared clonotypes between healthy human individuals. Only in-frame clones appear in the TCRdb table, and some are missing; sequencing was by immunoSEQ multiplex PCR. The profile shows some 2.1 million clones, 85% to 95% of them singletons. The specimen sequenced was naive CD4+ T cells sorted from blood. These receptor sequences come from a man between 18 and 29 years old in good health. Each CDR3 is given with its conserved first and last residue. Fields, in order: J gene, D gene, clone size, V gene, CDR3 protein, CDR3 DNA. A D gene is named only where the DNA matches it firmly. Not every row has a clone size; where given, it reads once, few, many or a size class.

>TRBJ1-1|.|.|TRBV5-7
CASSLWAGEYTEAFF
TGTGCCAGCAGCTTGTGGGCAGGGGAATACACTGAAGCTTTCTTT
>TRBJ2-3|.|.|TRBV4-3
CASSQDGRDTDTQYF
TGCGCCAGCAGCCAAGATGGACGGGACACAGATACGCAGTATTTT
>TRBJ1-2|.|.|TRBV28
CASRPTADYGYTF
TGTGCCAGCAGGCCGACAGCTGACTATGGCTACACCTTC
>TRBJ2-7|TRBD1|.|TRBV6-5
CASSYGRGRIYEQYF
TGTGCCAGCAGTTACGGCAGGGGGCGAATCTACGAGCAGTACTTC
>TRBJ1-5|.|.|TRBV18
CASSPVQKDQPQHF
TGTGCCAGCTCACCCGTCCAAAAAGATCAGCCCCAGCATTTT
>TRBJ1-6|.|.|TRBV5-6
CASSLVLTGLNNSPLHF
TGTGCCAGCAGCTTGGTTCTGACGGGACTGAATAATTCACCCCTCCACTTT
>TRBJ2-1|.|.|TRBV5-1
CASSLDPGTVFNEQFF
TGCGCCAGCAGCTTGGATCCGGGGACGGTTTTTAATGAGCAGTTCTTC
>TRBJ1-3|.|.|TRBV28
CASSQDLLSGNTIYF
TGTGCCAGCAGCCAAGACCTCCTCTCTGGAAACACCATATATTTT
>TRBJ2-1|.|.|TRBV6-5
CASSPQWGNEQFF
TGTGCCAGCAGCCCCCAGTGGGGGAATGAGCAGTTCTTC
>TRBJ1-6|.|.|TRBV10-3
CAISELLHGASSSPLHF
TGTGCCATCAGTGAGTTACTACACGGGGCATCGAGTTCACCCCTCCACTTT
>TRBJ2-3|.|.|TRBV6-4
CASIGDLDTDTQYF
TGTGCCAGCATAGGGGATCTCGACACAGATACGCAGTATTTT
>TRBJ2-3|TRBD2|.|TRBV7-2
CASSLGLAVQYF
TGTGCCAGCAGCTTAGGACTAGCGGTGCAGTATTTT
>TRBJ2-7|.|.|TRBV30
CAWSVGGGEQYF
TGTGCCTGGAGTGTAGGGGGGGGCGAGCAGTACTTC
>TRBJ2-3|TRBD2|.|TRBV5-4
CASSTGTSGISDTQYF
TGTGCCAGCAGCACCGGGACTAGCGGGATATCAGATACGCAGTATTTT
>TRBJ2-7|TRBD1|once|TRBV28
CASSLRQGQQYF
TGTGCCAGCAGTCTCCGACAGGGCCAGCAGTACTTC
>TRBJ1-1|.|.|TRBV6-6
CASTQGQVEHTEAFF
TGTGCCAGCACCCAGGGCCAGGTCGAACACACTGAAGCTTTCTTT
>TRBJ1-2|.|.|TRBV30
CAWSVSGKANYGYTF
TGTGCCTGGAGTGTATCCGGGAAAGCTAACTATGGCTACACCTTC
>TRBJ2-2|.|.|TRBV18
CASSPGVNTGELFF
TGTGCCAGCTCACCAGGAGTAAACACCGGGGAGCTGTTTTTT
>TRBJ1-4|TRBD1|.|TRBV6-5
CASSRDRGKLFF
TGTGCCAGCAGCCGGGACAGGGGAAAACTGTTTTTT
>TRBJ2-2|TRBD1|.|TRBV11-3
CASSSSDRGPGELFF
TGTGCCAGCAGCTCATCGGACAGGGGGCCCGGGGAGCTGTTTTTT
>TRBJ2-1|TRBD2|.|TRBV2
CASSPLSGSVNEQFF
TGTGCCAGCAGCCCGCTTAGCGGGAGTGTCAATGAGCAGTTCTTC
>TRBJ2-2|.|.|TRBV5-4
CASSLSKGGNTGELFF
TGTGCCAGCAGCTTGTCTAAGGGAGGGAACACCGGGGAGCTGTTTTTT
>TRBJ1-3|.|.|TRBV5-1
CASSLRGLNSGNTIYF
TGCGCCAGCAGCTTGCGGGGGTTGAACTCTGGAAACACCATATATTTT
>TRBJ1-1|.|.|TRBV20-1
CSARVNTEAFF
TGCAGTGCCCGGGTAAACACTGAAGCTTTCTTT
>TRBJ1-6|.|.|TRBV30
CAWNQGLFSPLHF
TGTGCCTGGAATCAGGGGTTGTTTTCACCCCTCCACTTT
>TRBJ2-7|TRBD2|.|TRBV9
CASSVGRSREGYEQYF
TGTGCCAGCAGCGTGGGCAGGTCGCGGGAGGGCTACGAGCAGTACTTC
>TRBJ2-4|.|.|TRBV2
CASSENGNIQYF
TGTGCCAGCAGTGAAAACGGAAACATTCAGTACTTC
>TRBJ1-1|.|.|TRBV28
CASSSGSDTEAFF
TGTGCCAGCAGTTCCGGTTCCGACACTGAAGCTTTCTTT
>TRBJ2-3|.|.|TRBV6-5
CASSYSNPLLSDTQYF
TGTGCCAGCAGTTACTCGAATCCTCTTTTGTCAGATACGCAGTATTTT